The next 4 T cell receptor beta chains were all read from a single sample in a study of blood T cells in healthy people across ages. Then a second PCR, running roughly 6 to 11 cycles, was carried out with a sample-barcoded 5' primer and a J-beta primer mix. TCRdb used MiXCR to reprocess the 5' RACE reads, holding one entry per CDR3 protein. The profile shows 910,000 or so distinct CDR3 sequences, roughly 51% of them singletons. Sequencing was performed on blood. The origin of the receptors is a woman aged 55-69 years in good health.

Only a few counts were recorded for this clonotype. This sequence joins TRBV12-3 or TRBV12-4 and TRBJ2-6; TRBD1 is a possible D gene (6 bases). The CDR3 is 18 amino acids. The ends were cut back, 7 bases at V and 0 bases at J, with 19 bases in the middle. This CDR3 is CASKPQRQVLSGANVLTF. In nucleotides, the CDR3 is TGTGCCAGCAAACCCCAACGACAGGTCCTCTCTGGGGCCAACGTCCTGACTTTC.

This chain links TRBV3-1 with TRBJ2-5; D not certain. TRBJ2-7 explains the end of the DNA better; the J call may be wrong. The CDR3 sequence is 17 residues long. Germline loops: CDR1 LGHDT, CDR2 YNNKEL (reference sequence). CDR3 nucleotide sequence: TGTGCCAGCAGCCAAGAAACAATTGATGGACCACACTACGAGCAGTACTTC. Residues: CASSQETIDGPHYEQYF.

The rearrangement uses TRBV20-1 and TRBJ2-7; D unresolved. CDR1 is DFQATT and CDR2 is SNEGSKA in the germline V gene (reference sequence). The CDR3 is 12 residues long. The V end lost 3 bases, the J end lost 6 bases, and 12 bases lay between the germline ends. CDR3 nucleotide sequence: TGCAGTGCTAGCTTAGTGGAGAGCGAGCAGTACTTC. Translated, it gives CSASLVESEQYF.

This clonotype was seen a handful of times. V usage is TRBV7-9 and J usage is TRBJ2-7, with a weak D call TRBD1 (6 bases). There are 14 residues in the CDR3. CDR1 is SEHNR and CDR2 is FQNEAQ in the germline V gene (reference sequence). V gave up 5 bases and J gave up 2 bases, with 13 bases separating them. The chain's CDR3 is CASSSRDIAYEQYF. In DNA, the CDR3 is TGTGCCAGCAGCAGTCGGGACATCGCCTACGAGCAGTACTTC. Together with reference TRBV7-9 and TRBJ2-7, the CDR3 gives the full variable domain: DTGVSQNPRHKITKRGQNVTFRCDPISEHNRLYWYRQTLGQGPEFLTYFQNEAQLEKSRLLSDRFSAERPKGSFSTLEIQRTEQGDSAMYLCASSSRDIAYEQYFGPGTRLTVT.